The 15 T cell receptor beta chains below were found in one sample sequenced in a study of T cell repertoires in cytomegalovirus infection. TCRdb reprocessed the reads with MiXCR, giving one entry per CDR3 protein. The table records 110,000 to 150,000 distinct CDR3 sequences, roughly 32% of them present only once. No antigen has been identified for these receptors. This specimen consisted of CD8+ T cells from cultured PBMCs, obtained from culture after CMV antigen stimulation. The receptors were gathered from a human donor in good health (CMV status not recorded). Some clones in this sample may be carry-over from other donors' samples.

The gene calls are TRBV12-3 or TRBV12-4 and TRBJ2-3; the match to TRBD2 covers 9 bases. The CDR3 consists of 14 residues. After removal of 6 bases from V and 2 bases from J, the junction contained 3 bases not matched to a gene. CDR3 coding DNA: TGTGCCAGCAGCCGACTAGCGGTCACAGATACGCAGTATTTT. Translating gives CASSRLAVTDTQYF.

CDR3 protein: CASSSGVGGATNEKLFF. The CDR3 DNA sequence: TGTGCCAGCAGCTCGGGAGTGGGGGGCGCAACTAATGAAAAACTGTTTTTT. The rearrangement uses TRBV9 and TRBJ1-4; TRBD1 is a possible D gene (6 bases). CDR1 is SGDLS, CDR2 YYNGEE, per germline. V dropped 4 bases and J dropped 0 bases, with 16 bases sitting between them. CDR3 length: 17 amino acids.

The CDR3 coding sequence is TGTGCAGACCCCGGACGGAATAATTCACCCCTCCACTTT. It specifies CADPGRNNSPLHF. J is TRBJ1-6 and V is TRBV7-9; D ambiguous. The CDR3 contains 13 residues. Germline V gene sequence: CDR1 SEHNR, CDR2 FQNEAQ (reference sequence). The full variable domain, completed using reference TRBV7-9 and TRBJ1-6, is DTGVSQNPRHKITKRGQNVTFRCDPISEHNRLYWYRQTLGQGPEFLTYFQNEAQLEKSRLLSDRFSAERPKGSFSTLEIQRTEQGDSAMYLCADPGRNNSPLHFGNGTRLTVT.

This clonotype was detected ten times or more. The J gene is TRBJ2-3, the V gene TRBV20-1; the D gene is possibly TRBD2 (6 bases). V gave up 5 bases and J gave up 3 bases, with 15 bases separating them. Germline loops: CDR1 DFQATT, CDR2 SNEGSKA (reference sequence). The CDR3 is 14 amino acids. The CDR3 sequence: CSAGALALTDTQYF. The CDR3 DNA reads as TGCAGTGCTGGAGCTCTAGCGCTGACAGATACGCAGTATTTT.

This clonotype was detected a few times. This rearrangement joins TRBV7-9 to TRBJ1-1; tentatively, D is TRBD1 (5 bases). Germline V gene sequence: CDR1 SEHNR, CDR2 FQNEAQ (reference sequence). This CDR3 contains 14 residues. V was shortened by 3 bases and J by 7 bases, with 15 bases between the two germline ends. The CDR3 DNA sequence: TGTGCCAGCAGCTTTGAGGGGACCGGTAGTGAAGCTTTCTTT. Translated, it gives CASSFEGTGSEAFF.

A few counts support this clonotype. The rearrangement uses TRBV5-6 and TRBJ2-4; TRBD2 might be the D (5 bases). Looked up from germline, CDR1 is SGHDT and CDR2 is YYEEEE. V was clipped by 4 bases and J by 2 bases, with 16 bases between them. This CDR3 has 16 residues. CDR3 sequence reads: CASSLLRGFTKNIQYF. For the CDR3, the DNA is TGTGCCAGCAGCCTCTTGAGAGGGTTTACCAAAAACATTCAGTACTTC.

The V and J genes are TRBV27 and TRBJ2-5, with D possibly TRBD2 on 5 matching bases. Trimming stripped 2 bases from V and 5 bases from J, with 9 bases between. The CDR3 loop spans 13 amino acids. Germline CDR1 MNHEY, CDR2 SMNVEV (reference sequence). The CDR3 loop is CASSLLEEETQYF. CDR3 sequence (DNA): TGTGCCAGCAGTTTACTGGAGGAGGAGACCCAGTACTTC.

This clonotype was seen more than once but under ten times. The V call is TRBV20-1, the J call TRBJ1-2; unclear D gene. V was clipped by 6 bases and J by 7 bases, with 18 bases between them. Germline V lookup: CDR1 DFQATT, CDR2 SNEGSKA (reference sequence). This CDR3 has 13 residues. In nucleotides, the CDR3 is TGCAGTGCCCCCCGGGCAGGTCTTTTTGGCTACACCTTC. This codes for CSAPRAGLFGYTF.

This clonotype has just a few counts. The chain combines TRBV12-3 or TRBV12-4 with TRBJ1-5; D gene uncertain. The CDR3 sequence is 15 residues long. The V gene lost 3 bases and the J gene lost 2 bases, with 11 bases spanning the gap. CDR3 nucleotide sequence: TGTGCCAGCAGTTTTGGTAGGCCGGGCAATCAGCCCCAGCATTTT. Its protein product is CASSFGRPGNQPQHF.

The V and J genes are TRBV3-1 and TRBJ2-7, with no clear D. Germline CDR1 reads LGHDT; CDR2 reads YNNKEL (reference sequence). The CDR3 is 12 residues long. V gave up 0 bases and J gave up 5 bases, with 5 bases separating them. CDR3 in DNA: TGTGCCAGCAGCCAAGATTACGACGAGCAGTACTTC. Residues: CASSQDYDEQYF.

Ten or more counts support this clonotype. The chain couples TRBV12-3 or TRBV12-4 to TRBJ1-5; 9 bases line up with TRBD1. The CDR3 runs to 14 residues. The V segment lost 6 bases and the J segment 5 bases; nucleotides outside the gene matches: 5. CDR3 sequence: CASSRDRVDQPQHF. CDR3 nucleotide sequence: TGTGCCAGCAGCCGGGACAGGGTTGATCAGCCCCAGCATTTT.

There are a few counts of this clonotype. The rearrangement uses TRBV19 and TRBJ2-2; possibly TRBD2 for D (5 bases). Germline V lookup: CDR1 LNHDA, CDR2 SQIVND (reference sequence). The CDR3 is 15 amino acids. With 1 base removed from V and 1 base from J, the gap between germline ends came to 7 bases. As DNA, the CDR3 is TGTGCCAGTAGTATAGTAGGAGGGAACACCGGGGAGCTGTTTTTT. Residues: CASSIVGGNTGELFF.

The gene calls are TRBV24-1 and TRBJ2-1, with 9 nucleotides matching TRBD2. The length of the CDR3 is 18 residues. The J segment lost 0 bases and the V segment lost 4 bases, leaving 9 bases of the junction unmatched. Germline CDR1 and CDR2: KGHDR and SFDVKD. In DNA, the CDR3 is TGTGCCACCAGTGAAATAGTGGCTAGCGGGGCCTCCTACAATGAGCAGTTCTTC. Protein sequence: CATSEIVASGASYNEQFF.

The gene calls are TRBV27 and TRBJ1-5; D ambiguous. This CDR3 comprises 12 residues. Deletions cut 3 bases from V and 7 bases from J, with 7 bases between. From germline, CDR1 is MNHEY and CDR2 SMNVEV (reference sequence). CDR3 nucleotide sequence: TGTGCCAGCAGTTTCTCTGGGCAGCCCCAGCATTTT. Amino acid sequence: CASSFSGQPQHF.

V gene TRBV4-1 combines with J gene TRBJ2-7; D is possibly TRBD2 (6 bases). Trimming removed 0 bases at V and 2 bases at J, with 20 bases between. Per the germline V gene, CDR1 is MGHRA and CDR2 is YSYEKL. CDR3 length: 18 residues. In DNA form, the CDR3 reads TGCGCCAGCAGCCAAGATAGTCCGGCGGCAGGGAGGACCTACGAGCAGTACTTC. Amino acids: CASSQDSPAAGRTYEQYF.